This is a list of T cell receptor beta chains from one sample in a study of T cell responses to AZD1222 COVID-19 vaccine. Clones were sequenced by immunoSEQ multiplex PCR, and TCRdb holds only the in-frame ones, with some missing. The sample records 100,000 to 120,000 clones, roughly 92% being singletons. This material consisted of peripheral blood, taken on day 0 of AZD1222 vaccination. Receptor source: an adult in good health. CDR3s include the opening cysteine and the closing phenylalanine or tryptophan. The order of the fields is D gene, CDR3 length, clone size, V gene, J gene, CDR3 DNA, CDR3 protein. A D gene is named only where the DNA matches it firmly. The size entry is marked missing in some rows and otherwise reads once, few, many or a size class.

>NA|13|NA|TRBV6-5|TRBJ1-5
TGTGCCACCCAACGGGGGGCGAAGCAGCCCCAGCATTTT
CATQRGAKQPQHF
>TRBD2|17|NA|TRBV13|TRBJ2-7
TGTGCCAGCAGCCCCGGGATGGAAGCGGGGGACTCCTACGAGCAGTACTTC
CASSPGMEAGDSYEQYF
>TRBD2|15|once|TRBV4-2|TRBJ2-1
TGTGCCAGCAGCCTCGGACTAGCGGGGTTGGGTGAGCAGTTCTTC
CASSLGLAGLGEQFF
>TRBD1|15|NA|TRBV3-1/TRBV3-2|TRBJ2-5
TGTGCCAGCAGTTTAGGGGGACAGGTATACGAGACCCAGTACTTC
CASSLGGQVYETQYF
>NA|13|NA|TRBV12-3/TRBV12-4|TRBJ2-7
TGTGCCAGCAGTTTCGCATACTCCTACGAGCAGTACTTC
CASSFAYSYEQYF
>NA|13|NA|TRBV7-8|TRBJ1-1
TGTGCCAGCAGCTTAATTATAGACACTGAAGCTTTCTTT
CASSLIIDTEAFF
>TRBD1|14|NA|TRBV6-1|TRBJ1-2
TGTGCCAGCAGTAAAGCCGACAGGGACTATGGCTACACCTTC
CASSKADRDYGYTF
>NA|15|NA|TRBV19|TRBJ1-1
TGTGCCAGTAGTATCTTCCCAGGGGCGGGCACTGAAGCTTTCTTT
CASSIFPGAGTEAFF
>TRBD1|13|NA|TRBV3-1/TRBV3-2|TRBJ1-2
TGTGCCAGCAGCCCAGGGACAGAGTATGGCTACACCTTC
CASSPGTEYGYTF
>NA|13|NA|TRBV2|TRBJ2-2
TGTGCCAGCCGGGCCGAGAACACCGGGGAGCTGTTTTTT
CASRAENTGELFF
>NA|19|NA|TRBV5-1|TRBJ2-6
TGCGCCAGCAGCTTGGTGGAGTGGGGACTTTCGGGTGGGGCCAACGTCCTGACTTTC
CASSLVEWGLSGGANVLTF
>NA|16|NA|TRBV28|TRBJ2-1
TGTGCCAGCAGCTACCTTGAGGGCAACCCCTACAATGAGCAGTTCTTC
CASSYLEGNPYNEQFF
>TRBD1|14|NA|TRBV7-9|TRBJ1-4
TGTGCCAGCAGCTTCGGGACAGATAATGAAAAACTGTTTTTT
CASSFGTDNEKLFF
>NA|13|once|TRBV2|TRBJ1-5
TGTGCCAGCACCCTGGCAGGTAGTCAGCCCCAGCATTTT
CASTLAGSQPQHF
>NA|14|NA|TRBV11-2|TRBJ1-2
TGTGCCAGCGGCCGGACGGACGACAGAGGTGGCTACACCTTC
CASGRTDDRGGYTF
>NA|15|NA|TRBV4-1|TRBJ1-6
TGCGCCAGCAGCCTCCTAGGGGACGTCGCTTCACCCCTCCACTTT
CASSLLGDVASPLHF
>NA|15|NA|TRBV7-9|TRBJ1-5
TGTGCCAGCAGCTTAGATGGGCAGGCCGAACAGCCCCAGCATTTT
CASSLDGQAEQPQHF
>NA|13|NA|TRBV9|TRBJ1-6
TGTGCCAGCAGCGTAGCAGAGGGATCACCCCTCCACTTT
CASSVAEGSPLHF
>NA|12|NA|TRBV11-2|TRBJ2-1
TGTGCCAGCAGCTTAGGAAGGGGTGAGCAGTTCTTC
CASSLGRGEQFF
>TRBD1|14|NA|TRBV12-5|TRBJ1-2
TGTGCTAGTGGACCAGGGGGCCGGAACTATGGCTACACCTTC
CASGPGGRNYGYTF
>TRBD1|15|NA|TRBV29-1|TRBJ1-3
TGCAGCGTGTTTACAGGGGGCACCTCTGGAAACACCATATATTTT
CSVFTGGTSGNTIYF
>TRBD1|15|NA|TRBV6-5|TRBJ1-1
TGTGCCAGCAGTTCCGGTTCGACAGGGCTGACTGAAGCTTTCTTT
CASSSGSTGLTEAFF
>TRBD1|15|NA|TRBV5-6|TRBJ1-2
TGTGCCAGCAGCCACAACCCGACAGGGCTGTATGGCTACACCTTC
CASSHNPTGLYGYTF
>NA|14|NA|TRBV11-3|TRBJ1-2
TGTGCCAGCAGCCCAGAACACCGTAACTATGGCTACACCTTC
CASSPEHRNYGYTF
>TRBD2|13|NA|TRBV7-9|TRBJ2-7
TGTGCCAGCAGCCAAGGGAGGGCGGACGAGCAGTACTTC
CASSQGRADEQYF
>NA|17|NA|TRBV21-1|TRBJ1-1
TGTGCCAGCTCGCAAAGGGGGACAGGGTTGCAGAAGACTGAAGCTTTCTTT
CASSQRGTGLQKTEAFF
>NA|13|NA|TRBV5-6|TRBJ1-2
TGTGCCAGCAACCTGGATGTAAACTATGGCTACACCTTC
CASNLDVNYGYTF
>TRBD1|15|NA|TRBV10-3|TRBJ2-1
TGTGCCATCAGTCACGGGACAGGGCCCTACAATGAGCAGTTCTTC
CAISHGTGPYNEQFF
>NA|12|NA|TRBV6-4|TRBJ2-3
TGTGCCAGCAAGGGAGCGACCCCTACGCAGTATTTT
CASKGATPTQYF
>TRBD1|15|NA|TRBV19|TRBJ1-2
TGTGCCAGTAGTCTAACCGGGACAGGGCCATATGGCTACACCTTC
CASSLTGTGPYGYTF
>TRBD1|14|NA|TRBV11-2|TRBJ2-7
TGTGCCAGCAGCTTAGGGACAGGGAAAAACGAGCAGTACTTC
CASSLGTGKNEQYF
>TRBD1|14|NA|TRBV19|TRBJ1-2
TGTGCCAGTAGTACCCGGGACAGGGGAAATGGCTACACCTTC
CASSTRDRGNGYTF
>NA|14|NA|TRBV5-1|TRBJ1-2
TGCGCCAGCAGCTTGGTCTCGGTTAACTATGGCTACACCTTC
CASSLVSVNYGYTF
>NA|13|NA|TRBV28|TRBJ1-1
TGTGCCAGCAGCGCACGACTCCACACTGAAGCTTTCTTT
CASSARLHTEAFF
>NA|14|NA|TRBV6-1|TRBJ1-6
TGTGCCAGCAGTGACGGCCCTTTGACATCACCCCTCCACTTT
CASSDGPLTSPLHF
>TRBD1|14|NA|TRBV27|TRBJ1-6
TGTGCCAGCACCTTGACAGGGGTTAGCTCACCCCTCCACTTT
CASTLTGVSSPLHF
>NA|14|NA|TRBV19|TRBJ1-1
TGTGCCAGTAGTATCGAGGGTAGGTCAACTGAAGCTTTCTTT
CASSIEGRSTEAFF
>NA|9|NA|TRBV10-1|TRBJ1-5
TGCGCCAGCTCTTGGCCCCAGCATTTT
CASSWPQHF
>NA|14|NA|TRBV5-5|TRBJ1-1
TGTGCCAGCAGCGAAACCTACAGGGTGACTGAAGCTTTCTTT
CASSETYRVTEAFF
>NA|13|NA|TRBV29-1|TRBJ1-1
TGCAGCGTTGAAAGGACTCCGAACACTGAAGCTTTCTTT
CSVERTPNTEAFF
>TRBD1|13|once|TRBV30|TRBJ1-2
TGTGCCAGCAGAATTACAGGGGAGTATGGCTACACCTTC
CASRITGEYGYTF